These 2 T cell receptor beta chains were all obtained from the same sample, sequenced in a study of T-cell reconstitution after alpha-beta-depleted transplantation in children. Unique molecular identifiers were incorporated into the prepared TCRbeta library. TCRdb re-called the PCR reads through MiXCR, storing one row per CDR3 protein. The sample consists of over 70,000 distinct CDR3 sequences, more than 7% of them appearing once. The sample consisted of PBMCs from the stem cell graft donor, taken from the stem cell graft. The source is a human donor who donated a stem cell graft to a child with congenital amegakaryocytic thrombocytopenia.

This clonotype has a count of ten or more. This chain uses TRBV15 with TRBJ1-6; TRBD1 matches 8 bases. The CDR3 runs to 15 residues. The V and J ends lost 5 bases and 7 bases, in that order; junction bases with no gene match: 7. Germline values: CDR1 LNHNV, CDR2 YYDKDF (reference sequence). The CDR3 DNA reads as TGTGCCACCAGCCTCGTTAGACAGGGGAATTCACCCCTCCACTTT. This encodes CATSLVRQGNSPLHF.

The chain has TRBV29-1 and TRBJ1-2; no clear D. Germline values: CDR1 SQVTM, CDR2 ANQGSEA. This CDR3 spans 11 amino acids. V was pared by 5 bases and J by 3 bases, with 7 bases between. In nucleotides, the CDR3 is TGCAGCGTTTATGGGGACTATGGCTACACCTTC. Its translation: CSVYGDYGYTF.